Following are 21 T cell receptor beta chains from one sample sequenced in a study of blood T cell repertoires in COVID-19. Assay: immunoSEQ multiplex PCR; the TCRdb copy retains only in-frame clones and omits some. The sample carries hundreds of thousands of clones, 92% recorded once. Sequencing input: peripheral blood. Receptors were obtained from a man aged 55-75 years with COVID-19, enrolled during active disease.

V gene TRBV7-9 combines with J gene TRBJ2-1; D unclear. V dropped 1 base and J dropped 9 bases, with 13 bases sitting between them. This CDR3 has 14 amino acids. CDR1 is SEHNR and CDR2 is FQNEAQ in the germline V gene (reference sequence). The CDR3 reads CASSLGHLGGEQFF. The CDR3 nucleotides read TGTGCCAGCAGCTTAGGACACCTGGGTGGTGAGCAGTTCTTC.

The genes are TRBV9 and TRBJ2-2; D call uncertain. Trimming left V 1 base short and J 6 bases short, with 4 bases between. The germline gives CDR1 SGDLS, CDR2 YYNGEE. The CDR3 runs to 12 residues. For the CDR3, the DNA is TGTGCCAGCAGCGTAAGCGCCGGGGAGCTGTTTTTT. This translates into CASSVSAGELFF.

This rearrangement joins TRBV5-1 to TRBJ1-1; weak D call: TRBD1 (5 bases). The germline V gene encodes CDR1 SGHRS and CDR2 YFSETQ. This CDR3 spans 13 amino acids. With 0 bases removed from V and 6 bases from J, the gap between germline ends came to 9 bases. CDR3: CASSLVRAAEAFF. The DNA of the CDR3 is TGCGCCAGCAGCTTGGTCAGGGCCGCTGAAGCTTTCTTT.

The chain joins TRBV5-1 to TRBJ1-2; possible D gene TRBD1, 6 bases. Trimming removed 0 bases at V and 3 bases at J, with 6 bases between. The CDR3 consists of 13 residues. In germline, CDR1 is SGHRS, CDR2 YFSETQ. CDR3 bases: TGCGCCAGCAGCTTGGGGACAGACTATGGCTACACCTTC. Protein sequence: CASSLGTDYGYTF.

The rearrangement joins TRBV18 to TRBJ2-1, with D tentatively TRBD1 (5 bases). The CDR3 has 16 residues. The germline gives CDR1 KGHSH, CDR2 LQKENI. V was clipped by 0 bases and J by 8 bases, with 17 bases between them. CDR3 nucleotides: TGTGCCAGCTCACCACCGGGCGAAATAGGGGTCGATGAGCAGTTCTTC. This sequence encodes CASSPPGEIGVDEQFF.

The J gene is TRBJ2-3, the V gene TRBV5-1; TRBD2 agrees at 7 bases. The CDR3 covers 15 residues. Trimming removed 4 bases from V and 3 bases from J; junction bases left unmatched: 8. Per germline, CDR1 SGHRS and CDR2 YFSETQ. CDR3: CASSPMGGGTDTQYF. The CDR3 DNA reads as TGCGCCAGCAGCCCCATGGGCGGGGGTACAGATACGCAGTATTTT.

J is TRBJ2-2 and V is TRBV27; the match to TRBD1 covers 8 bases. CDR3 size: 16 residues. CDR1 is MNHEY and CDR2 is SMNVEV in the germline V gene (reference sequence). V was clipped by 7 bases and J by 6 bases; unmatched bases: 13. The CDR3 loop reads CASTFGVDRVAGELFF. The CDR3 DNA reads as TGTGCCAGCACCTTTGGGGTGGACAGGGTCGCCGGGGAGCTGTTTTTT.

This clone was seen just once. The rearrangement uses TRBV4-1 and TRBJ2-3, with D possibly being TRBD1 (5 bases). The CDR3 extends over 17 amino acids. The germline V gene has CDR1 MGHRA and CDR2 YSYEKL. V was trimmed by 0 bases and J by 2 bases, leaving 15 bases between them. The CDR3 DNA is TGCGCCAGCAGCCAAGATCGGGCTAGGACAAACACAGATACGCAGTATTTT. Its translation: CASSQDRARTNTDTQYF.

In this sample, this clone turned up once. The chain joins TRBV14 to TRBJ2-4, with 7 bases that match TRBD1. Trimming took 5 bases from V and 0 from J; bases not matched to a gene: 4. Germline loops: CDR1 SGHDN, CDR2 FVKESK. The CDR3 has 15 residues. Here the CDR3 reads CASSRDSLAKNIQYF. The DNA for the CDR3 is TGTGCCAGCAGCAGGGACAGCCTAGCCAAAAACATTCAGTACTTC.

J is TRBJ1-2 and V is TRBV27; D might be TRBD1 (5 bases). Trimming removed 5 bases from V and 1 base from J, with 8 bases in between. The V gene's germline CDR1 is MNHEY and CDR2 SMNVEV (reference sequence). The CDR3 sequence is 13 residues long. DNA of the CDR3: TGTGCCAGCAGTCGGACACATAACTATGGCTACACCTTC. Translation: CASSRTHNYGYTF.

The chain recombines TRBV18 with TRBJ1-2; 10 nucleotides match TRBD1. The CDR3 consists of 16 residues. Trimming at V came to 3 bases and at J to 4 bases, leaving 8 bases not matched to a gene. The V gene's germline CDR1 is KGHSH and CDR2 LQKENI. CDR3 sequence (DNA): TGTGCCAGCTCACCCTCGCGACAGGGGGCCCGCTATGGCTACACCTTC. It yields the protein CASSPSRQGARYGYTF.

This rearrangement joins TRBV5-4 to TRBJ2-1, with D possibly being TRBD1 (6 bases). V was trimmed by 0 bases and J by 4 bases, leaving 8 bases between them. CDR3 length equals 14 residues. Germline V CDR1 and CDR2: SGHNT, YYREEE (reference sequence). The CDR3 nucleotides read TGTGCCAGCAGCTTGGGGACAGAATACAATGAGCAGTTCTTC. Its protein product is CASSLGTEYNEQFF.

As DNA, the CDR3 is TGTGCCAGCAGCGTACTCCCTATGGGTGGCGGAGCCTACGAGCAGTACTTC. Its protein product is CASSVLPMGGGAYEQYF. V usage is TRBV9 and J usage is TRBJ2-7; D is uncertain. This CDR3 has 17 residues. V gave up 1 base and J gave up 2 bases, with 19 bases separating them. Germline values: CDR1 SGDLS, CDR2 YYNGEE. Complete variable domain (other parts from reference TRBV9 and TRBJ2-7): DSGVTQTPKHLITATGQRVTLRCSPRSGDLSVYWYQQSLDQGLQFLIQYYNGEERAKGNILERFSAQQFPDLHSELNLSSLELGDSALYFCASSVLPMGGGAYEQYFGPGTRLTVT.

This chain links TRBV27 with TRBJ1-2, with 9 nucleotides matching TRBD1. From germline, CDR1 is MNHEY and CDR2 SMNVEV (reference sequence). CDR3 length: 14 residues. Unmatched junction bases numbered 6, after V lost 6 bases and J lost 4 bases. As DNA, the CDR3 is TGTGCCAGCAGCCCGACAGGGGGGATCTATGGCTACACCTTC. Translating gives CASSPTGGIYGYTF.

The sample holds one count of this clone. V and J are TRBV10-2 and TRBJ1-1; 11 bases agree with TRBD1. J gave up 0 bases and V 6 bases, and 3 bases lay outside the gene matches. The V gene's germline CDR1 is WSHSY and CDR2 SAAADI. CDR3 length: 15 amino acids. The CDR3 DNA follows: TGCGCCAGCAGGGGGACAGGGGGACTGAACACTGAAGCTTTCTTT. Translation: CASRGTGGLNTEAFF.

The rearrangement uses TRBV6-5 and TRBJ2-6; D perhaps matches TRBD1 (6 bases). Germline V gene data show CDR1 as MNHEY and CDR2 as SVGAGI. This CDR3 is 16 amino acids long. The germline V and J ends were trimmed by 0 bases and 4 bases, with 10 bases remaining between them. Here the CDR3 reads CASSYSQGSGANVLTF. The DNA of the CDR3 is TGTGCCAGCAGTTACTCACAGGGCTCCGGGGCCAACGTCCTGACTTTC.

A single count supports this clone. J is TRBJ1-3 and V is TRBV6-4; a weak D match, TRBD1 (5 bases). Germline values: CDR1 MRHNA, CDR2 SNTAGT. Trimming removed 0 bases from V and 2 bases from J, with 11 bases in between. The CDR3 consists of 16 residues. The CDR3 bases are TGTGCCAGCAGTGACTCGGGGGGAGTCCCTGGAAACACCATATATTTT. Its protein is CASSDSGGVPGNTIYF.

The chain is built from TRBV30 and TRBJ1-5, with D perhaps TRBD1 (6 bases). Germline CDR1 is GTSNPN and CDR2 is SVGIG (reference sequence). V gave up 2 bases and J gave up 7 bases, with 15 bases separating them. This CDR3 has 14 amino acids. CDR3 coding DNA: TGTGCCTGGAGTCCCCTAATTGGGGGCCAGCCCCAGCATTTT. Protein: CAWSPLIGGQPQHF.

The genes are TRBV19 and TRBJ1-2, with D possibly matching TRBD1 (6 bases). The germline CDR1 and CDR2 sequences are LNHDA and SQIVND (reference sequence). The CDR3 sequence is 16 residues long. Between the trimmed V and J ends, which lost 5 bases and 3 bases, there was a span of 19 bases. CDR3: CASSLGSGGADYGYTF. The CDR3 DNA sequence: TGTGCCAGTAGTCTTGGGAGTGGGGGCGCCGACTATGGCTACACCTTC.

The chain recombines TRBV19 with TRBJ2-7; 10 nucleotides match TRBD1. The ends lost 5 bases at V and 2 bases at J; junction bases unmatched: 15. This CDR3 comprises 18 residues. In germline, CDR1 is LNHDA, CDR2 SQIVND (reference sequence). CDR3 in DNA: TGTGCCAGTAGTCCCCGGGACAGGGGAACTCAGAAGGCCTACGAGCAGTACTTC. Translating gives CASSPRDRGTQKAYEQYF.

The J gene is TRBJ2-1, the V gene TRBV19; 10 bases line up with TRBD2. Trimming at V came to 7 bases and at J to 6 bases, leaving 9 bases not matched to a gene. The CDR3 extends over 15 amino acids. Germline V gene data show CDR1 as LNHDA and CDR2 as SQIVND (reference sequence). CDR3 nucleotide sequence: TGTGCCAGTAAAAGAACTAGCGGGACACGCAATGAGCAGTTCTTC. It yields the protein CASKRTSGTRNEQFF.